This TCR beta chain was recovered during a study of ipilimumab plus nivolumab after autologous stem cell transplantation. Clones were read by immunoSEQ multiplex PCR, and TCRdb kept only the in-frame ones, dropping some. The sample consists of around 84,000 clones, about 83% of them appearing once. The CDR3 loop spans 18 amino acids. The germline CDR1 and CDR2 sequences are SEHNR and FQNEAQ (reference sequence). V lost 1 base to trimming and J lost 6 bases, with 24 bases between them. The source was PBMCs, collected in a trial of ipilimumab plus nivolumab as post-transplant consolidation. This receptor was obtained from a male donor with diffuse large B-cell lymphoma. The rearrangement uses TRBV7-9 and TRBJ1-2; D possibly corresponds to TRBD1 (5 bases). The CDR3 is CASSLGGTAIARVHGYTF. DNA of the CDR3: TGTGCCAGCAGCTTAGGGGGGACCGCGATCGCTCGTGTCCATGGCTACACCTTC.